The 24 T cell receptor beta chains below were found in one sample sequenced in a study of spatial heterogeneity in lung cancer. Study-level findings and limits: Tumor mutation count correlated with how many alpha and beta TCRs expanded intratumorally.

In TCRdb, the 5' RACE reads were re-called with MiXCR into one record per CDR3 protein. This sample has around 100,000 distinct CDR3 sequences, with around 4.8% found just once. These TCRs' antigens remain unknown. Stated time point: sample taken at primary tumor resection. Sequenced here: lung tumor tissue, sampled at surgery. All receptors derive from a male donor with early-stage non-small cell lung cancer.

The table lists this clonotype with many counts. The gene calls are TRBV5-1 and TRBJ2-7; D tentatively fits TRBD1 or TRBD2 (5 bases each). Trimming took off 5 bases at V and 3 bases at J, with 18 bases between the two ends. The germline CDR1 and CDR2 sequences are SGHRS and YFSETQ. The CDR3 is 15 amino acids. In DNA form, the CDR3 reads TGCGCCAGCAGTTCCTTTCCCGGGGCTAACTACGAGCAGTACTTC. It specifies CASSSFPGANYEQYF. Based on the CDR3 plus reference TRBV5-1 and TRBJ2-7, the full variable domain is KAGVTQTPRYLIKTRGQQVTLSCSPISGHRSVSWYQQTPGQGLQFLFEYFSETQRNKGNFPGRFSGRQFSNSRSEMNVSTLELGDSALYLCASSSFPGANYEQYFGPGTRLTVT.

This clonotype came up many times. This chain uses TRBV6-5 with TRBJ2-2; the D call may be TRBD1 or TRBD2 (5 bases each). Germline CDR1 reads MNHEY; CDR2 reads SVGAGI. The CDR3 spans 14 residues. Deletions cut 5 bases from V and 3 bases from J, with 10 bases between. The DNA of the CDR3 is TGTGCCAGCAGTAGGGGACCGTACACCGGGGAGCTGTTTTTT. Protein: CASSRGPYTGELFF.

The chain combines TRBV20-1 with TRBJ1-5; D ambiguous. CDR3 length: 12 residues. Trimming took off 4 bases at V and 11 bases at J, with 15 bases between the two ends. Germline values: CDR1 DFQATT, CDR2 SNEGSKA (reference sequence). The DNA for the CDR3 is TGCAGTGCTAACCGGGGTCGTGGGGCCCAGCATTTT. As protein: CSANRGRGAQHF.

This clonotype was detected only a few times. The chain is built from TRBV12-5 and TRBJ2-5, with D maybe TRBD1 (6 bases). V dropped 0 bases and J dropped 6 bases, with 14 bases sitting between them. CDR3 size: 15 residues. Germline lookup yields CDR1 LGHNT and CDR2 FRNRAP. The CDR3 DNA follows: TGTGCTAGTGGTTTGGTTGGGGGCAGGGGTCAGACCCAGTACTTC. It codes for CASGLVGGRGQTQYF.

This clonotype was observed a handful of times. This chain links TRBV6-2 or TRBV6-3 with TRBJ2-7, with D tentatively TRBD2 (5 bases). The CDR3 consists of 14 residues. V was trimmed by 2 bases and J by 2 bases, leaving 10 bases between them. Per germline, CDR1 MNHEY and CDR2 SVGEGT. This CDR3 is CASSYGLPPYEQYF. As DNA, the CDR3 is TGTGCCAGCAGTTACGGACTCCCGCCCTACGAGCAGTACTTC.

This clonotype has a count of ten or more. The CDR3 here is CASSFFTGPYSNQPQHF. Written as DNA, the CDR3 is TGTGCCAGCAGCTTCTTCACGGGACCGTATAGCAATCAGCCCCAGCATTTT. The V gene is TRBV7-3, the J gene TRBJ1-5; a weak D match, TRBD1 (5 bases). Germline lookup yields CDR1 SGHTA and CDR2 FQGTGA. Between the trimmed V and J ends, which lost 3 bases and 0 bases, there was a span of 15 bases. The CDR3 extends over 17 amino acids. The full variable domain, completed using reference TRBV7-3 and TRBJ1-5, is GAGVSQTPSNKVTEKGKYVELRCDPISGHTALYWYRQSLGQGPEFLIYFQGTGAADDSGLPNDRFFAVRPEGSVSTLKIQRTERGDSAVYLCASSFFTGPYSNQPQHFGDGTRLSIL.

This clonotype was recorded many times. The rearrangement uses TRBV28 and TRBJ1-5; 10 nucleotides line up with TRBD1. This CDR3 is built from 16 residues. Trimming removed 2 bases from V and 14 bases from J; junction bases left unmatched: 15. The germline V gene has CDR1 MDHEN and CDR2 SYDVKM. The chain's CDR3 is CASSLTGDRGGGGKHF. The CDR3 DNA follows: TGTGCCAGCAGTTTAACGGGGGACAGGGGAGGAGGAGGCAAGCATTTT.

Turning to this clonotype: At one end the junction does not follow the germline gene, possibly because of a read error. The V call is TRBV3-1, the J call TRBJ2-1; 7 bases map to TRBD2. There are 12 residues in the CDR3. Germline CDR1 is LGHDT and CDR2 is YNNKEL (reference sequence). The CDR3 sequence is CASSQGGGSPVF. CDR3 in DNA: TGTGCCAGCAGCCAGGGTGGCGGGAGCCCGGTCTTC.

This clonotype was seen only a few times. The chain links TRBV5-1 to TRBJ2-7; D is ambiguous. Germline CDR1 and CDR2: SGHRS and YFSETQ. The V end was cut by 4 bases, the J end by 5 bases, with 13 bases between. The CDR3 is 13 residues long. This CDR3 is CASSLDLDDEQYF. CDR3 nucleotides: TGCGCCAGCAGCCTGGACCTAGACGACGAGCAGTACTTC.

The V and J genes are TRBV10-3 and TRBJ1-3; 7 bases line up with TRBD1. Germline V lookup: CDR1 ENHRY, CDR2 SYGVKD. Trimming at V came to 6 bases and at J to 3 bases, leaving 8 bases not matched to a gene. The CDR3 is 15 amino acids. The CDR3 region has the DNA TGTGCCATCAGGCCCCAGGGGGTCAATGGAAACACCATATATTTT. This encodes CAIRPQGVNGNTIYF.

V gene TRBV7-9 combines with J gene TRBJ2-5, with unresolved D. CDR3 length equals 15 residues. The V end lost 2 bases, the J end lost 2 bases, and 12 bases lay between the germline ends. CDR1 and CDR2 from the germline V gene are SEHNR and FQNEAQ (reference sequence). CDR3 coding DNA: TGTGCCAGCAGCTTACCGGCGGCCAGGCAAGAGACCCAGTACTTC. It codes for CASSLPAARQETQYF. The full variable domain, rest sourced from reference TRBV7-9 and TRBJ2-5, is DTGVSQNPRHKITKRGQNVTFRCDPISEHNRLYWYRQTLGQGPEFLTYFQNEAQLEKSRLLSDRFSAERPKGSFSTLEIQRTEQGDSAMYLCASSLPAARQETQYFGPGTRLLVL.

This clonotype came up many times. The rearrangement links TRBV24-1 to TRBJ2-1; 8 nucleotides agree with TRBD2. With V trimmed by 2 bases and J by 0 bases, 20 bases remained unmatched. The CDR3 covers 22 residues. CDR1 KGHDR and CDR2 SFDVKD come from the germline V gene. The CDR3 spells CATSDSRDTQRTSRGSYNEQFF. The CDR3 coding sequence is TGTGCCACCAGTGATTCCCGGGACACCCAGCGGACTAGCCGGGGCTCCTACAATGAGCAGTTCTTC.

This clonotype came up many times. CDR3 nucleotide sequence: TGCGCCAGCAGCCAAGGATCGGACGACCCTTATTGGACCCAGTACTTC. As protein: CASSQGSDDPYWTQYF. The V and J genes are TRBV4-1 and TRBJ2-5; D uncertain. The CDR3 runs 16 residues. V was cut by 1 base and J by 7 bases, with 19 bases left in between. Germline values: CDR1 MGHRA, CDR2 YSYEKL.

This clonotype occurred a few times. CDR3 region: CSASRGLLQFNEQFF. The CDR3 region has the DNA TGCAGTGCTTCCCGTGGACTGCTCCAGTTCAATGAGCAGTTCTTC. The chain uses TRBV20-1 and TRBJ2-1, with D possibly TRBD2 on 5 matching bases. V shed 5 bases and J shed 6 bases, with 20 bases lying between them. Germline assignment: CDR1 DFQATT and CDR2 SNEGSKA (reference sequence). The CDR3 has 15 residues.

CDR3 sequence reads: CASSEALITNTEAFF. The CDR3 nucleotides read TGTGCCAGCAGTGAAGCGCTTATAACTAACACTGAAGCTTTCTTT. This chain joins TRBV2 and TRBJ1-1; D unclear. The ends were cut back, 0 bases at V and 2 bases at J, with 10 bases in the middle. The CDR3 sequence is 15 residues long. Looked up from germline, CDR1 is SNHLY and CDR2 is FYNNEI. The variable domain in full, completed from reference TRBV2 and TRBJ1-1, reads EPEVTQTPSHQVTQMGQEVILRCVPISNHLYFYWYRQILGQKVEFLVSFYNNEISEKSEIFDDQFSVERPDGSNFTLKIRSTKLEDSAMYFCASSEALITNTEAFFGQGTRLTVV.

This clonotype appeared many times. The chain is built from TRBV13 and TRBJ2-5, with D possibly TRBD2 on 5 matching bases. This CDR3 comprises 14 residues. V lost 5 bases, J lost 7 bases, and 17 bases lay in between. Germline CDR1 is PRHDT and CDR2 is FYEKMQ (reference sequence). The CDR3 region is CASSLRRSGGTQYF. CDR3 bases: TGTGCCAGCAGCCTCCGGAGGTCAGGTGGGACCCAGTACTTC.

The V and J genes are TRBV28 and TRBJ2-7; 10 positions match TRBD2. The length of the CDR3 is 14 residues. The junction had 3 bases not matched to a gene; V was cut back by 2 bases and J by 5 bases. Germline V lookup: CDR1 MDHEN, CDR2 SYDVKM. The CDR3 spells CASSLLAGADEQYF. In DNA, the CDR3 is TGTGCCAGCAGTTTACTAGCGGGAGCGGACGAGCAGTACTTC.

This clonotype was counted many times. CDR3 sequence (DNA): TGCAGTGCTGGACGGACTAGCGCCTACGAGCAGTACTTC. Encoded protein: CSAGRTSAYEQYF. The V call is TRBV20-1, the J call TRBJ2-7; TRBD2 matches at 9 bases. The CDR3 totals 13 residues. Losses at the gene ends were 5 bases for V and 2 bases for J; bases not matched to a gene: 4. The germline V gene has CDR1 DFQATT and CDR2 SNEGSKA (reference sequence).

In this sample, this clonotype turned up many times. The chain uses TRBV20-1 and TRBJ2-7; D unclear. This CDR3 comprises 15 residues. Deletions cut 0 bases from V and 0 bases from J, with 12 bases between. From germline, CDR1 is DFQATT and CDR2 SNEGSKA (reference sequence). The DNA of the CDR3 is TGCAGTGCTAGAGATGTAGCTAGATTCTCCTACGAGCAGTACTTC. Amino acids: CSARDVARFSYEQYF.

This clonotype was observed at least ten times. V is TRBV18 and J is TRBJ2-3; TRBD1 matches 9 bases. The junction had 6 bases not matched to a gene; V was cut back by 3 bases and J by 5 bases. The germline V gene has CDR1 KGHSH and CDR2 LQKENI. This CDR3 has 15 amino acids. CDR3: CASSPPGQGIDTQYF. Here the CDR3 DNA reads TGTGCCAGCTCACCTCCGGGACAGGGCATAGATACGCAGTATTTT.

Many counts were recorded for this clonotype. At one end, the junction sequence differs from germline, possibly due to a read error. The chain employs TRBV28 and TRBJ1-2; D is unclear. This CDR3 has 14 amino acids. Germline CDR1 and CDR2: MDHEN and SYDVKM. CDR3 amino acids: CASSLSLGRREIGF. Here the CDR3 DNA reads TGTGCCAGCAGTTTGTCCCTAGGGCGCCGTGAGATTGGCTTC.

For this clonotype: This may be a read error: a much more frequent sequence differs by one nucleotide. The chain links TRBV28 to TRBJ2-1; TRBD2 matches 10 bases. V lost 5 bases to trimming and J lost 8 bases; unmatched junction nucleotides: 9. This CDR3 spans 15 amino acids. Germline V gives CDR1 MDHEN, CDR2 SYDVKM. CDR3 sequence: CASSDQREGLYEQFF. Here the CDR3 DNA reads TGTGCCAGCAGTGATCAGCGGGAGGGCCTATATGAGCAGTTCTTC.

This clonotype was recorded at least ten times. CDR3 residues: CASSEFGDGFGQETQYF. Here the CDR3 DNA reads TGTGCCAGCAGTGAATTCGGGGACGGATTCGGCCAAGAGACCCAGTACTTC. The chain joins TRBV6-1 to TRBJ2-5; D is tentatively TRBD1 or TRBD2 (5 bases each). Germline lookup yields CDR1 MNHNS and CDR2 SASEGT. With 2 bases removed from V and 1 base from J, the gap between germline ends came to 17 bases. The CDR3 runs 17 residues.

The sample holds many counts of this clonotype. The rearrangement uses TRBV2 and TRBJ1-2; D is uncertain. The CDR3 spans 12 residues. The V gene's germline CDR1 is SNHLY and CDR2 FYNNEI. The V and J ends lost 4 bases and 4 bases respectively, with 7 bases between them. The CDR3 nucleotides read TGTGCCAGCAGTGGAACCCTCTATGGCTACACCTTC. It specifies CASSGTLYGYTF.